These 28 T cell receptor beta chains were sequenced from one sample in a study of human thymus T cells. Using immunoSEQ multiplex PCR, the repertoire was profiled, and TCRdb retains in-frame clones only, with some absent. The sample has tens of thousands of clones; roughly 94% are singletons. The sample consisted of blood. Every receptor here comes from a boy under two years old with a congenital heart defect but otherwise immunologically healthy.

The chain combines TRBV6-1 with TRBJ1-1; TRBD1 might be the D (6 bases). In germline, CDR1 is MNHNS, CDR2 SASEGT. The CDR3 totals 15 residues. Between the trimmed V and J ends, which lost 2 bases and 7 bases, there was a span of 17 bases. In DNA form, the CDR3 reads TGTGCCAGCAGTGAATCTTGGTACAGGGAGTATGAAGCTTTCTTT. Residues: CASSESWYREYEAFF.

This chain uses TRBV4-3 with TRBJ1-1, with D perhaps TRBD1 (5 bases). CDR1 is LGHNA and CDR2 is YSLEER in the germline V gene. V gave up 0 bases and J gave up 3 bases, with 5 bases separating them. CDR3 length equals 13 residues. Written as DNA, the CDR3 is TGCGCCAGCAGCCAAGACAGGGACACTGAAGCTTTCTTT. Protein product: CASSQDRDTEAFF.

The gene calls are TRBV5-1 and TRBJ2-7, with D hard to call. Trimming removed 0 bases at V and 0 bases at J, with 7 bases between. The germline CDR1 and CDR2 sequences are SGHRS and YFSETQ. The CDR3 has 14 amino acids. This CDR3 is CASSLDFISYEQYF. In nucleotides, the CDR3 is TGCGCCAGCAGCTTGGACTTTATCTCCTACGAGCAGTACTTC.

This clone was counted a single time. The chain combines TRBV10-3 with TRBJ2-3, with D perhaps matching TRBD1 (6 bases). Germline CDR1 and CDR2: ENHRY and SYGVKD. Trimming pared 7 bases from V and 2 bases from J, leaving 10 bases between. The CDR3 is made up of 13 amino acids. The CDR3 reads CAITRQATDTQYF. In DNA form, the CDR3 reads TGTGCCATCACTCGACAGGCCACAGATACGCAGTATTTT.

The CDR3 DNA reads as TGCGCCAGCAGCCCGGGACTAGCGGGGGTCGGGGAGCTGTTTTTT. This encodes CASSPGLAGVGELFF. V and J are TRBV5-1 and TRBJ2-2; 14 bases line up with TRBD2. V dropped 4 bases and J dropped 7; count of bases not matched to a gene: 3. This CDR3 region has 15 residues. From germline, CDR1 is SGHRS and CDR2 YFSETQ.

There are a few counts of this clone. The chain links TRBV5-4 to TRBJ1-2; D may be TRBD1 (6 bases). The CDR3 is 14 residues long. V was cut by 1 base and J by 3 bases, with 10 bases left in between. Germline CDR1 and CDR2: SGHNT and YYREEE (reference sequence). The CDR3 nucleotides read TGTGCCAGCAGCTTGAGGGGGTGGGACTATGGCTACACCTTC. Translating it yields CASSLRGWDYGYTF.

The chain joins TRBV4-2 to TRBJ2-3, with TRBD2 matching over 12 bases. Germline V gives CDR1 LGHNA, CDR2 YNFKEQ. The CDR3 loop spans 17 amino acids. V was clipped by 1 base and J by 1 base; unmatched bases: 3. The CDR3 sequence is CASSQASGGARTDTQYF. The CDR3 DNA is TGTGCCAGCAGCCAAGCTAGCGGGGGGGCTCGCACAGATACGCAGTATTTT.

The sample holds one count of this clone. This chain uses TRBV7-3 with TRBJ1-1, with TRBD1 as a possible D gene (5 bases). V shed 1 base and J shed 4 bases, with 13 bases lying between them. The CDR3 length is 15 residues. Germline-derived CDR1 and CDR2 are SGHTA and FQGTGA. CDR3 in amino acids: CASSLRRSGGTEAFF. The CDR3 DNA reads as TGTGCCAGCAGCTTAAGAAGGTCGGGGGGCACTGAAGCTTTCTTT.

The gene calls are TRBV4-3 and TRBJ2-3; TRBD2 might be the D (6 bases). The CDR3 spans 16 residues. Looked up from germline, CDR1 is LGHNA and CDR2 is YSLEER. The germline V and J ends were trimmed by 7 bases and 1 base, with 18 bases remaining between them. DNA for the CDR3: TGCGCCAGCAAGCCCACCCGGGGGTCCCGCACAGATACGCAGTATTTT. It translates to CASKPTRGSRTDTQYF.

The sample holds one count of this clone. The V call is TRBV7-9, the J call TRBJ2-2, with TRBD2 matching over 10 bases. With 6 bases clipped from V and 0 bases from J, the junction kept 7 bases outside the gene matches. The CDR3 spans 17 residues. The V gene's germline CDR1 is SEHNR and CDR2 FQNEAQ (reference sequence). In DNA, the CDR3 is TGTGCCAGCAGACGTGGCCTAGCGGGGGCGAACACCGGGGAGCTGTTTTTT. It encodes CASRRGLAGANTGELFF.

The CDR3 DNA reads TGTGCCAGCAGCAGGACGGGACGGTCGATCTTGAACGAGCAGTACTTC. This gives the protein CASSRTGRSILNEQYF. The chain joins TRBV13 to TRBJ2-7, with D perhaps TRBD1 or TRBD2 (5 bases each). V lost 5 bases to trimming and J lost 5 bases, with 22 bases between them. This CDR3 has 16 residues. Germline CDR1 reads PRHDT; CDR2 reads FYEKMQ (reference sequence).

The chain carries TRBV7-8 and TRBJ2-1; 13 bases match TRBD2. The CDR3 length is 16 residues. The trim removed 0 bases at V and 8 bases at J, leaving 4 bases unmatched. Germline CDR1 reads SGHVS; CDR2 reads FQNEAQ. Here the CDR3 DNA reads TGTGCCAGCAGCTTAGCGGGACTAGCGGGGTGGCATGAGCAGTTCTTC. Translation: CASSLAGLAGWHEQFF.

The genes are TRBV7-7 and TRBJ2-5; D possibly corresponds to TRBD1 (5 bases). V was clipped by 4 bases and J by 1 base, with 19 bases between them. The CDR3 spans 17 residues. Germline lookup yields CDR1 SSHAT and CDR2 FNYEAQ (reference sequence). Here the CDR3 reads CASSSLNGETAQETQYF. The CDR3 DNA reads TGTGCCAGCAGCTCCCTCAACGGCGAGACAGCCCAAGAGACCCAGTACTTC.

The J gene is TRBJ2-3, the V gene TRBV18; D not resolved. This CDR3 contains 14 residues. From germline, CDR1 is KGHSH and CDR2 LQKENI. The V end lost 0 bases, the J end lost 10 bases, and 14 bases lay between the germline ends. The CDR3 region has the DNA TGTGCCAGCTCACCACCGGCTACTCAGAGACCGCAGTATTTT. This gives the protein CASSPPATQRPQYF.

The table lists this clone with a count of one. The V call is TRBV6-6, the J call TRBJ1-1; D possibly corresponds to TRBD1 (6 bases). V lost 0 bases and J lost 4, with 15 bases in between. This CDR3 has 16 residues. Germline lookup yields CDR1 MNHNY and CDR2 SVGAGI (reference sequence). CDR3 in DNA: TGTGCCAGCAGTTACTCGCGGGGGGGCCAGGGCACTGAAGCTTTCTTT. Translation gives CASSYSRGGQGTEAFF.

The rearrangement links TRBV10-3 to TRBJ1-5; 7 bases agree with TRBD1. The CDR3 runs 14 residues. Germline CDR1 ENHRY, CDR2 SYGVKD. The junction had 7 bases not matched to a gene; V was cut back by 2 bases and J by 9 bases. This chain's CDR3 is CAISEKTGTGPQHF. The CDR3 nucleotides are TGTGCCATCAGTGAGAAGACAGGGACCGGGCCCCAGCATTTT.

This clone was observed a single time. The genes are TRBV29-1 and TRBJ1-2; the D is unclear. The CDR3 totals 13 residues. Germline-derived CDR1 and CDR2 are SQVTM and ANQGSEA. V gave up 4 bases and J gave up 0 bases, with 9 bases separating them. The CDR3 nucleotides are TGCAGCGTTGCGGCCAGACCTAACTATGGCTACACCTTC. It encodes CSVAARPNYGYTF.

The V gene is TRBV10-3, the J gene TRBJ2-3, with TRBD1 matching over 7 bases. The CDR3 length is 14 residues. Germline trimming cut 10 bases from V and 2 bases from J; bases unmatched to any gene: 9. Germline V gene sequence: CDR1 ENHRY, CDR2 SYGVKD. The CDR3 DNA follows: TGTGCCAACAAACAGGGGAGTGACACAGATACGCAGTATTTT. It translates to CANKQGSDTDTQYF.

The chain uses TRBV30 and TRBJ2-3; TRBD1 aligns across 7 bases. The CDR3 has 14 amino acids. V shed 0 bases, J shed 1 base, and the junction held 1 base outside the gene matches. CDR1 and CDR2 from the germline V gene are GTSNPN and SVGIG (reference sequence). The CDR3 bases are TGTGCCTGGAGTGTAACAGGGGGCACAGATACGCAGTATTTT. Translated, it gives CAWSVTGGTDTQYF.

This chain uses TRBV28 with TRBJ1-2, with 9 bases fitting TRBD1. Germline CDR1 reads MDHEN; CDR2 reads SYDVKM. Trimming at V came to 6 bases and at J to 8 bases, leaving 7 bases not matched to a gene. The CDR3 contains 13 residues. The CDR3: CASRQTGGGGYTF. The CDR3 region has the DNA TGTGCCAGCAGGCAAACAGGGGGCGGGGGCTACACCTTC.

This chain uses TRBV7-8 with TRBJ1-2; D is undetermined. CDR3 size: 14 residues. V was trimmed by 1 base and J by 4 bases, leaving 10 bases between them. CDR1 and CDR2 from the germline V gene are SGHVS and FQNEAQ. In DNA, the CDR3 is TGTGCCAGCAGCTTAGGTGAGATCGGCTATGGCTACACCTTC. Its translation: CASSLGEIGYGYTF.

V usage is TRBV30 and J usage is TRBJ1-6, with a tentative D call TRBD1 (6 bases). The CDR3 loop spans 14 amino acids. The V end lost 1 base, the J end lost 8 bases, and 12 bases lay between the germline ends. Germline V gene lookup returns CDR1 GTSNPN and CDR2 SVGIG (reference sequence). In DNA, the CDR3 is TGTGCCTGGAGTGACGGGGGCGCCTATTCACCCCTCCACTTT. Translating gives CAWSDGGAYSPLHF. Using reference TRBV30 and TRBJ1-6 for the parts outside the CDR3, the full variable domain is SQTIHQWPATLVQPVGSPLSLECTVEGTSNPNLYWYRQAAGRGLQLLFYSVGIGQISSEVPQNLSASRPQDRQFILSSKKLLLSDSGFYLCAWSDGGAYSPLHFGNGTRLTVT.

J is TRBJ2-2 and V is TRBV4-1; 11 bases match TRBD2. Germline V gives CDR1 MGHRA, CDR2 YSYEKL. The CDR3 has 18 residues. J gave up 1 base and V 4 bases, and 8 bases lay outside the gene matches. CDR3 amino acids: CASSRGPLAGGNTGELFF. In nucleotides, the CDR3 is TGCGCCAGCAGCCGGGGCCCTCTAGCGGGGGGGAACACCGGGGAGCTGTTTTTT.

This chain connects TRBV7-2 to TRBJ2-1; the D call may be TRBD1 or TRBD2 (7 bases each). This CDR3 has 13 residues. Germline CDR1 and CDR2: SGHTA and FQGNSA. V gave up 3 bases and J gave up 10 bases, with 13 bases separating them. CDR3 region: CASSFTQGGEQFF. CDR3 bases: TGTGCCAGCAGCTTCACCCAGGGGGGGGAGCAGTTCTTC.

V and J are TRBV11-2 and TRBJ2-3, with 9 bases matching TRBD2. The CDR3 extends over 18 amino acids. Germline V CDR1 and CDR2: SGHAT, FQNNGV. V gave up 1 base and J gave up 5 bases; unmatched junction bases: 13. The CDR3 nucleotides read TGTGCCAGCAGCTTAGTAGTGTGGTCGCGGGGGGGCGGAGATACGCAGTATTTT. Amino acid sequence: CASSLVVWSRGGGDTQYF.

The chain couples TRBV7-2 to TRBJ1-5; D not certain. This CDR3 contains 13 residues. Germline-derived CDR1 and CDR2 are SGHTA and FQGNSA. V lost 2 bases to trimming and J lost 2 bases, with 4 bases between them. DNA for the CDR3: TGTGCCAGCAGCTTACAGGGCAATCAGCCCCAGCATTTT. It is translated as CASSLQGNQPQHF.

The chain uses TRBV5-4 and TRBJ1-1, with TRBD1 identical over 11 bases. The V gene end was trimmed by 4 bases and the J gene end by 3 bases; junction bases not matched to a gene: 5. Germline V gene data show CDR1 as SGHNT and CDR2 as YYREEE (reference sequence). The CDR3 is made up of 15 amino acids. The CDR3 DNA follows: TGTGCCAGCAGCGGACAGGGGGCCCCCGACACTGAAGCTTTCTTT. It encodes CASSGQGAPDTEAFF.

This clone came up a few times. The chain joins TRBV4-1 to TRBJ1-5, with a possible D match to TRBD1 (5 bases). Per the germline V gene, CDR1 is MGHRA and CDR2 is YSYEKL. This CDR3 is built from 16 residues. Trimming removed 0 bases from V and 1 base from J, with 10 bases in between. CDR3: CASSQEPRESNQPQHF. The CDR3 DNA reads TGCGCCAGCAGCCAAGAACCCAGGGAGAGCAATCAGCCCCAGCATTTT.